This T cell receptor (beta chain) was retrieved from a study of beta chain features in type 1 diabetes. General study findings and limits: For Type 1 diabetes patients, all four CD4+ subsets carried TCRB CDR3s that were moderately but significantly shorter.

As every portion of the isolated RNA was reverse transcribed, the sequencing read expressed TCRB transcripts. The assay was immunoSEQ multiplex PCR, and TCRdb's table has in-frame clones only and misses some. The table has 310,000 or so clones, roughly 9.6% seen once. CD4+ naive, central memory, regulatory and stem cell-like memory cells were sorted via CD45RO/CCR7/CD25/CD127/CD95/CD27. Sorted populations all had greater than 98% purity. This clone has just a few counts. Its specificity is not known. The receptor's source is a woman aged 30 to 39 in good health. The source material was naive CD4+ T cells from blood.

The CDR3 sequence is CASSHEGRGAFF. The CDR3 coding sequence is TGTGCCAGCAGCCACGAGGGGCGGGGAGCTTTCTTT. The chain recombines TRBV7-9 with TRBJ1-1, with a tentative D call TRBD1 (5 bases). CDR3 length equals 12 residues. Germline CDR1 reads SEHNR; CDR2 reads FQNEAQ (reference sequence). Deletions cut 5 bases from V and 10 bases from J, with 14 bases between.